This T cell receptor (beta chain) was recovered during a study of T cells after yellow fever vaccination. TCRdb reanalysed the 5' RACE reads using MiXCR and keeps one entry per CDR3 protein. Of about 340,000 distinct CDR3 sequences in the sample, 8.5% to 10% were seen once. Per the germline V gene, CDR1 is MNHEY and CDR2 is SMNVEV (reference sequence). The CDR3 spans 14 residues. After removal of 4 bases from V and 6 bases from J, the junction contained 7 bases not matched to a gene. The sequence derives from a man between 18 and 35 years old who received the YFV17D yellow fever vaccine. The sequencing used PBMCs, collected on the day of the first yellow fever vaccination. The chain employs TRBV27 and TRBJ2-7, with TRBD1 matching 9 bases. Here the CDR3 DNA reads TGTGCCAGCAGTTCCACAGGGGGCCGGTTCGAGCAGTACGTC. Amino acid sequence: CASSSTGGRFEQYV.